Listed below are T cell receptor beta chains from one sample, sequenced in a study of blood T cell repertoires in COVID-19. Data came from immunoSEQ multiplex PCR; TCRdb stores just in-frame clones and leaves some out. The sample has over 150,000 clones, 88% seen once. Material for sequencing was PBMCs or T cells enriched from blood (not recorded which). These receptors all stem from a woman between 18 and 29 years old who had recovered from COVID-19. CDR3s include the opening cysteine and the closing phenylalanine or tryptophan. Fields, in order: J gene, D gene, V gene, clone size, CDR3 protein, CDR3 DNA. The D gene is left open where the match is weak. The listing skips clone size in some rows; elsewhere it reads once, few, many or a size class.

>TRBJ2-5|TRBD1|TRBV28|NA
CASSYPLGQGGAETQYF
TGTGCCAGCAGTTACCCCCTGGGACAGGGAGGAGCAGAGACCCAGTACTTC
>TRBJ1-2|NA|TRBV28|NA
CASSLSGEGIVRGYTF
TGTGCCAGCAGTTTATCTGGGGAGGGTATTGTGCGGGGCTACACCTTC
>TRBJ1-1|NA|TRBV28|NA
CASSLAGGSGEAFF
TGTGCCAGCAGTTTAGCCGGGGGAAGTGGGGAAGCTTTCTTT
>TRBJ1-2|NA|TRBV19|NA
CASSIGPDSNYGYTF
TGTGCCAGTAGTATAGGGCCAGACAGCAACTATGGCTACACCTTC
>TRBJ1-5|NA|TRBV2|once
CASSGGQNNQPQHF
TGTGCCAGCAGCGGAGGTCAGAATAATCAGCCCCAGCATTTT
>TRBJ1-5|NA|TRBV3-1/TRBV3-2|NA
CASSPSGGHNQPQHF
TGTGCCAGCAGCCCCTCCGGAGGCCATAATCAGCCCCAGCATTTT
>TRBJ2-1|TRBD1|TRBV6-5|once
CAGGDSNYNEQFF
TGTGCCGGTGGGGACAGTAACTACAATGAGCAGTTCTTC
>TRBJ1-3|NA|TRBV5-1|NA
CASSQSTAGNTIYF
TGCGCCAGCAGCCAGTCGACAGCTGGAAACACCATATATTTT
>TRBJ2-7|TRBD1|TRBV27|NA
CASSLGTGSFRREQYF
TGTGCCAGCAGTCTCGGGACAGGGTCTTTTAGGCGCGAGCAGTACTTC
>TRBJ2-1|TRBD2|TRBV18|NA
CASSTPGGGVNEQFF
TGTGCCAGCAGCACCCCTGGCGGGGGGGTCAATGAGCAGTTCTTC
>TRBJ1-2|TRBD1|TRBV6-5|NA
CASNARTGPYDYTF
TGTGCCAGCAACGCTCGGACAGGGCCGTATGACTACACCTTC
>TRBJ1-6|NA|TRBV30|NA
CAWTLNNSPLHF
TGTGCCTGGACACTTAATAATTCACCCCTCCACTTT
>TRBJ1-2|NA|TRBV7-9|NA
CASLENAGAGYGYTF
TGTGCCAGCTTAGAGAATGCGGGGGCTGGCTATGGCTACACCTTC
>TRBJ1-4|TRBD1|TRBV28|NA
CASRRTGLEKLFF
TGTGCCAGCAGGCGGACAGGGCTTGAAAAACTGTTTTTT
>TRBJ1-2|TRBD1|TRBV5-1|NA
CASSLADRGHNYGYTF
TGCGCCAGCAGCTTGGCGGACAGGGGTCATAACTATGGCTACACCTTC
>TRBJ1-4|NA|TRBV4-3|NA
CASSPWGDLTNEKLFF
TGCGCCAGCAGCCCCTGGGGGGATTTAACTAATGAAAAACTGTTTTTT
>TRBJ2-3|TRBD1|TRBV28|NA
CASRRQGAHTDTQYF
TGTGCCAGCAGGCGACAGGGGGCGCATACAGATACGCAGTATTTT
>TRBJ2-7|TRBD1|TRBV5-5|NA
CASSRDRGITIGSYEQYF
TGTGCCAGCAGCCGGGACAGAGGAATTACTATAGGCTCCTACGAGCAGTACTTC
>TRBJ1-3|NA|TRBV2|NA
CASSVYRLSGNTIYF
TGTGCCAGCAGTGTTTACAGGTTGTCCGGAAACACCATATATTTT
>TRBJ2-5|TRBD1|TRBV6-2/TRBV6-3|NA
CASSLQGVETQYF
TGTGCCAGCAGTTTACAGGGGGTTGAGACCCAGTACTTC
>TRBJ2-7|NA|TRBV21-1|NA
CASSSSSRDSTLEQYF
TGTGCCAGCAGCTCTTCCTCCCGGGACAGCACTCTCGAGCAGTACTTC
>TRBJ1-6|NA|TRBV6-1|once
CASSERQDYSPLHF
TGTGCCAGCAGTGAAAGACAGGACTATTCACCCCTCCACTTT
>TRBJ1-3|NA|TRBV5-1|NA
CASSLEGAGGNTIYF
TGCGCCAGCAGCTTGGAAGGGGCAGGTGGAAACACCATATATTTT
>TRBJ2-7|NA|TRBV7-6|NA
CASSSSYGPRISYEQYF
TGTGCCAGCAGCTCTAGCTATGGGCCGCGAATCTCCTACGAGCAGTACTTC
>TRBJ2-7|TRBD1|TRBV5-6|NA
CASSLGQGNYEQYF
TGTGCCAGCAGCTTGGGACAGGGGAACTACGAGCAGTACTTC
>TRBJ2-3|NA|TRBV11-1|NA
CASSSGGPKKDTQYF
TGTGCCAGCAGCTCCGGGGGGCCGAAGAAAGATACGCAGTATTTT
>TRBJ2-7|NA|TRBV20-1|NA
CSAPRLDEQYF
TGCAGTGCTCCCCGACTAGACGAGCAGTACTTC
>TRBJ2-3|TRBD2|TRBV28|NA
CASSWGLAGYEDTQYF
TGTGCCAGCAGCTGGGGACTAGCGGGGTATGAGGATACGCAGTATTTT
>TRBJ1-5|TRBD1|TRBV15|NA
CATSREGQGWYQPQHF
TGTGCCACCAGCCGAGAGGGACAGGGGTGGTATCAGCCCCAGCATTTT
>TRBJ2-7|NA|TRBV27|NA
CASSLVARGYIGEQYF
TGTGCCAGCAGTTTAGTGGCCAGGGGTTATATAGGCGAGCAGTACTTC
>TRBJ1-4|NA|TRBV20-1|NA
CSAREVDGMFF
TGCAGTGCTAGGGAAGTTGACGGGATGTTTTTT
>TRBJ2-7|TRBD1|TRBV3-1/TRBV3-2|NA
CASRTGGTYEQYF
TGTGCCAGCAGGACAGGGGGGACCTACGAGCAGTACTTC
>TRBJ1-4|NA|TRBV3-1/TRBV3-2|NA
CASSQGQNEKLFF
TGTGCCAGCAGCCAAGGACAGAATGAAAAACTGTTTTTT
>TRBJ2-6|NA|TRBV6-2/TRBV6-3|NA
CASSSTSTQAGANVLTF
TGTGCCAGCAGTTCCACCTCGACACAAGCTGGGGCCAACGTCCTGACTTTC
>TRBJ1-2|NA|TRBV19|NA
CASTSLSLANYGYTF
TGTGCCAGTACCTCTCTATCGTTAGCTAACTATGGCTACACCTTC
>TRBJ2-5|TRBD2|TRBV5-1|NA
CASSLSGGSQETQYF
TGCGCCAGCAGCTTGTCGGGGGGGTCTCAAGAGACCCAGTACTTC
>TRBJ1-1|NA|TRBV28|NA
CASSSSAPREAFF
TGTGCCAGCAGTTCTTCCGCACCACGGGAAGCTTTCTTT
>TRBJ1-5|NA|TRBV6-5|NA
CASRALEGPNQPQHF
TGTGCCAGCAGGGCTTTGGAGGGGCCCAATCAGCCCCAGCATTTT
>TRBJ2-2|TRBD2|TRBV13|NA
CASSSTVGLAGDTGELFF
TGTGCCAGCAGCTCAACGGTCGGACTAGCGGGAGACACCGGGGAGCTGTTTTTT
>TRBJ1-2|NA|TRBV9|NA
CASSPEGYGYTF
TGTGCCAGCAGCCCGGAGGGCTATGGCTACACCTTC
>TRBJ1-5|TRBD1|TRBV4-1|once
CASSLSGTGYSNQPQHF
TGCGCCAGCAGCCTGAGCGGGACAGGGTATAGCAATCAGCCCCAGCATTTT
>TRBJ1-5|NA|TRBV28|few
CASSRPQGSNQPQHF
TGTGCCAGCAGCCGACCTCAGGGAAGCAATCAGCCCCAGCATTTT